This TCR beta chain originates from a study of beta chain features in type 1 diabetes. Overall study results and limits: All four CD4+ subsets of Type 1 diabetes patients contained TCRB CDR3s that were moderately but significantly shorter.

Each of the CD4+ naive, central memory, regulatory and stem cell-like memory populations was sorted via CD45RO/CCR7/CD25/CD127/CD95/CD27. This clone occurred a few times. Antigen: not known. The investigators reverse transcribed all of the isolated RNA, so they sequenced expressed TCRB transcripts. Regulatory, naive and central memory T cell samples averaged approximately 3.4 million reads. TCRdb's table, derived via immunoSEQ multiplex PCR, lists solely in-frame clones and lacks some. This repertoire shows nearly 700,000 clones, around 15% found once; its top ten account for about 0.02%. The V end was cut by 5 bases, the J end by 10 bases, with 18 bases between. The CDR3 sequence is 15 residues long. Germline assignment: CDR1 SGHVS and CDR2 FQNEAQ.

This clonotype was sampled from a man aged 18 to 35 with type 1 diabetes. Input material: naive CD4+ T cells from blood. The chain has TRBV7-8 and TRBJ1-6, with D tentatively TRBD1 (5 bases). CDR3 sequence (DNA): TGTGCCAGCAGCACACAGAGAGCAGGGCAATCACCCCTCCACTTT. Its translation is CASSTQRAGQSPLHF. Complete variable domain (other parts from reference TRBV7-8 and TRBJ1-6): GAGVSQSPRYKVAKRGQDVALRCDPISGHVSLFWYQQALGQGPEFLTYFQNEAQLDKSGLPSDRFFAERPEGSVSTLKIQRTQQEDSAVYLCASSTQRAGQSPLHFGNGTRLTVT.